One and the same sample provided the 27 T cell receptor beta chains below, sequenced in a study of T cells after yellow fever vaccination. One entry per CDR3 protein results from TCRdb running MiXCR on the 5' RACE reads. The sample lists approximately 110,000 distinct CDR3 sequences; more than 7.5% were seen once. The specimen was CD8+ T cells sorted from PBMCs, collected 45 days after the yellow fever booster vaccination. The receptors here all came from a man aged 25 to 45 who received the YFV17D yellow fever vaccine.

This clonotype was recorded at least ten times. The rearrangement links TRBV10-3 to TRBJ1-2; D gene unclear. V lost 6 bases, J lost 3 bases, and 14 bases lay in between. Looked up from germline, CDR1 is ENHRY and CDR2 is SYGVKD. The CDR3 spans 14 residues. The CDR3 region has the DNA TGTGCCATCAGCGGCGGGCAGGATGACTATGGCTACACCTTC. Translation: CAISGGQDDYGYTF.

This clonotype was counted many times. The chain combines TRBV4-3 with TRBJ2-1; D is possibly TRBD2 (5 bases). The CDR3 runs to 15 residues. Trimming stripped 1 base from V and 4 bases from J, with 11 bases between. Per germline, CDR1 LGHNA and CDR2 YSLEER. The CDR3 nucleotides are TGCGCCAGCAGCCAAGGCTCACTAGTTTACAATGAGCAGTTCTTC. Protein: CASSQGSLVYNEQFF.

For this clonotype: This may come from a read error, since a much larger clone is one base off. This chain joins TRBV28 and TRBJ2-1; a weak D match, TRBD2 (6 bases). Germline V gives CDR1 MDHEN, CDR2 SYDVKM. This CDR3 is built from 14 residues. The CDR3 reads CASSFTSSNNEQIF. The CDR3 DNA reads TGTGCCAGCAGTTTTACTAGCAGTAACAATGAGCAGATCTTC.

This clonotype turned up a few times. The V gene is TRBV20-1, the J gene TRBJ2-3; D remains ambiguous. This CDR3 is 13 amino acids long. The V end was cut by 3 bases, the J end by 2 bases, with 9 bases between. Germline values: CDR1 DFQATT, CDR2 SNEGSKA (reference sequence). The CDR3 DNA follows: TGCAGTGCTAGGCCCATTAACACAGATACGCAGTATTTT. Protein sequence: CSARPINTDTQYF.

This clonotype was recorded at least ten times. V usage is TRBV20-1 and J usage is TRBJ2-3; 9 nucleotides agree with TRBD1. V was pared by 3 bases and J by 3 bases, with 4 bases of the junction left unmatched. Per the germline V gene, CDR1 is DFQATT and CDR2 is SNEGSKA (reference sequence). CDR3 size: 14 residues. The CDR3 here is CSASWDRATDTQYF. CDR3 sequence (DNA): TGCAGTGCTAGCTGGGACAGGGCTACAGATACGCAGTATTTT.

This clonotype was seen a few times. The rearrangement joins TRBV7-2 to TRBJ1-5, with a tentative D call TRBD1 (5 bases). Germline V gene sequence: CDR1 SGHTA, CDR2 FQGNSA. This CDR3 is built from 15 residues. V lost 2 bases and J lost 2, with 10 bases in between. CDR3 bases: TGTGCCAGCAGCTTATACTGGGGGGGCAATCAGCCCCAGCATTTT. Translated: CASSLYWGGNQPQHF.

The chain uses TRBV28 and TRBJ2-7; either TRBD1 or TRBD2 may fit D (5 bases each). This CDR3 is built from 14 residues. The V end was cut by 6 bases, the J end by 7 bases, with 19 bases between. Germline V lookup: CDR1 MDHEN, CDR2 SYDVKM. The CDR3 region has the DNA TGTGCCAGCAGACTCACGAAGGGACGGGGAGAGCAGTACTTC. It is translated as CASRLTKGRGEQYF.

In this sample, this clonotype turned up a few times. The chain uses TRBV10-1 and TRBJ2-1; TRBD2 matches 7 bases. The V and J ends lost 2 bases and 0 bases, in that order; junction bases with no gene match: 13. The length of the CDR3 is 19 residues. Germline V gene lookup returns CDR1 WNHNN and CDR2 SYGVQD (reference sequence). CDR3 loop: CASSEGVVGGRGSYNEQFF. CDR3 coding DNA: TGCGCCAGCAGTGAGGGGGTTGTTGGCGGGAGAGGCTCCTACAATGAGCAGTTCTTC.

In its sample, this clonotype was seen many times. The chain links TRBV7-9 to TRBJ2-7; TRBD1 aligns across 9 bases. The V gene end was trimmed by 5 bases and the J gene end by 3 bases; junction bases not matched to a gene: 8. The CDR3 loop spans 15 amino acids. Germline CDR1 SEHNR, CDR2 FQNEAQ (reference sequence). In nucleotides, the CDR3 is TGTGCCAGCAGCCCCACCGGGACAGGGTACTACGAGCAGTACTTC. Protein sequence: CASSPTGTGYYEQYF.

This clonotype was recorded many times. The chain joins TRBV4-1 to TRBJ1-5, with 8 positions matching TRBD1. Germline lookup yields CDR1 MGHRA and CDR2 YSYEKL. V dropped 1 base and J dropped 5; count of bases not matched to a gene: 1. The CDR3 contains 14 residues. As DNA, the CDR3 is TGCGCCAGCAGCCAAGCGACAGGGGATCAGCCCCAGCATTTT. Its protein is CASSQATGDQPQHF.

This clonotype was seen repeatedly, ten times or more. CDR3 protein: CASSLGEEGGYDTEAFF. The DNA for the CDR3 is TGCGCCAGCAGCTTGGGTGAGGAGGGGGGATATGACACTGAAGCTTTCTTT. The genes are TRBV5-1 and TRBJ1-1, with TRBD1 as a possible D gene (6 bases). Germline V CDR1 and CDR2: SGHRS, YFSETQ. This CDR3 contains 17 residues. With 0 bases removed from V and 3 bases from J, the gap between germline ends came to 18 bases.

This clonotype showed up many times. The rearrangement joins TRBV24-1 to TRBJ2-2; D possibly corresponds to TRBD2 (5 bases). CDR3 length: 15 residues. Germline V gene sequence: CDR1 KGHDR, CDR2 SFDVKD. The V gene lost 7 bases and the J gene lost 0 bases, with 11 bases spanning the gap. This chain's CDR3 is CATSPDGTNTGELFF. The CDR3, as DNA: TGTGCCACCAGCCCAGACGGGACGAACACCGGGGAGCTGTTTTTT.

There are many counts of this clonotype. The chain has TRBV6-1 and TRBJ2-5, with D possibly matching TRBD1 (6 bases). The V and J ends lost 5 bases and 5 bases respectively, with 12 bases between them. CDR1 and CDR2 (germline): MNHNS, SASEGT. CDR3 length: 13 residues. The CDR3 protein is CASSRWTDETQYF. CDR3 DNA: TGTGCCAGCAGTAGATGGACAGACGAGACCCAGTACTTC.

The table lists this clonotype with a few counts. The chain uses TRBV7-9 and TRBJ1-1; 7 bases map to TRBD1. CDR1 and CDR2 from the germline V gene are SEHNR and FQNEAQ (reference sequence). Unmatched junction bases numbered 7, after V lost 5 bases and J lost 1 base. CDR3 size: 15 residues. The CDR3 DNA follows: TGTGCCAGCAGCCCCTGGGGGACAGAGAACACTGAAGCTTTCTTT. This gives the protein CASSPWGTENTEAFF.

As to this clonotype: A much more abundant neighbour one base away suggests this may be a read error. This rearrangement joins TRBV6-1 to TRBJ2-2, with a weak D call TRBD1 (5 bases). The ends were cut back, 5 bases at V and 7 bases at J, with 14 bases in the middle. The CDR3 loop spans 14 amino acids. Germline V gene lookup returns CDR1 MNHNS and CDR2 SASEGT. CDR3 nucleotide sequence: TGTGCCAGCAGTACCTTTGGGGCTAACGGGGAGCTGTTTTTT. Translating gives CASSTFGANGELFF.

V and J are TRBV19 and TRBJ2-3; D remains unclear. From germline, CDR1 is LNHDA and CDR2 SQIVND (reference sequence). The CDR3 is made up of 13 amino acids. V lost 3 bases and J 2 bases, leaving 6 bases between the germline ends. CDR3 sequence: CASSMYSTDTQYF. Here the CDR3 DNA reads TGTGCCAGTAGTATGTACTCCACAGATACGCAGTATTTT.

This rearrangement joins TRBV4-3 to TRBJ2-3; possibly TRBD1 or TRBD2 for D (5 bases each). Trimming took 3 bases from V and 0 from J, leaving 10 bases between them. The CDR3 consists of 15 residues. Germline assignment: CDR1 LGHNA and CDR2 YSLEER. The CDR3 spells CASSQDGTSTDTQYF. The CDR3 bases are TGCGCCAGCAGCCAGGACGGGACCAGCACAGATACGCAGTATTTT.

The sample holds many counts of this clonotype. CDR3 sequence reads: CASSGGGPNTEAFF. The CDR3 DNA follows: TGTGCCAGCAGCGGGGGAGGCCCGAACACTGAAGCTTTCTTT. The rearrangement uses TRBV9 and TRBJ1-1, with unresolved D. Trimming left V 3 bases short and J 1 base short, with 10 bases between. This CDR3 has 14 residues. Germline lookup yields CDR1 SGDLS and CDR2 YYNGEE.

This clonotype was counted between two and nine times. The genes are TRBV4-2 and TRBJ2-7, with D unresolved. Trimming pared 1 base from V and 0 bases from J, leaving 4 bases between. The length of the CDR3 is 13 residues. The germline V gene encodes CDR1 LGHNA and CDR2 YNFKEQ. Here the CDR3 reads CASSQGGSYEQYF. The CDR3 coding sequence is TGTGCCAGCAGCCAAGGAGGCTCCTACGAGCAGTACTTC.

This clonotype occurred many times. The V and J genes are TRBV7-9 and TRBJ2-7; a possible D gene is TRBD1 (6 bases). V lost 3 bases to trimming and J lost 5 bases, with 14 bases between them. The CDR3 has 14 residues. CDR1 is SEHNR, CDR2 FQNEAQ, per germline (reference sequence). The CDR3, as DNA: TGTGCCAGCAGCTTGGTAACAGGGTTGGACGAGCAGTACTTC. Its protein product is CASSLVTGLDEQYF.

This clonotype was picked up many times. The rearrangement links TRBV6-5 to TRBJ1-3; D may be TRBD1 (6 bases). This CDR3 contains 15 residues. Germline CDR1 and CDR2: MNHEY and SVGAGI. V lost 4 bases to trimming and J lost 0 bases, with 10 bases between them. The CDR3 nucleotides are TGTGCCAGCAGTTCGACAGGCTACTCTGGAAACACCATATATTTT. The encoded protein is CASSSTGYSGNTIYF.

CDR3 nucleotides: TGTGCCAGCAGCTCCAGGGCCAGACCCTACAATGAGCAGTTCTTC. It specifies CASSSRARPYNEQFF. The V call is TRBV13, the J call TRBJ2-1; the D gene is possibly TRBD1 (5 bases). This CDR3 is built from 15 residues. Germline-derived CDR1 and CDR2 are PRHDT and FYEKMQ (reference sequence). Between the trimmed V and J ends, which lost 4 bases and 2 bases, there was a span of 12 bases.

This clonotype was recorded at least ten times. The chain links TRBV29-1 to TRBJ2-4, with D unresolved. The V end lost 4 bases, the J end lost 6 bases, and 16 bases lay between the germline ends. Looked up from germline, CDR1 is SQVTM and CDR2 is ANQGSEA. The CDR3 is 14 amino acids. The CDR3 nucleotides read TGCAGCGTTGCCCCGGGTACCGGGCCAAACATTCAGTACTTC. Protein sequence: CSVAPGTGPNIQYF.

This clonotype was counted at least ten times. This chain uses TRBV20-1 with TRBJ2-5; TRBD2 is a possible D gene (5 bases). V shed 3 bases and J shed 3 bases, with 11 bases lying between them. The CDR3 extends over 13 amino acids. The germline V gene has CDR1 DFQATT and CDR2 SNEGSKA (reference sequence). The CDR3 sequence is CSARYSGEETQYF. The DNA for the CDR3 is TGCAGTGCTAGGTACAGCGGAGAAGAGACCCAGTACTTC.

This clonotype was found many times. The chain is built from TRBV7-2 and TRBJ1-1; D gene uncertain. Germline CDR1 reads SGHTA; CDR2 reads FQGNSA. CDR3 length: 15 residues. Trimming pared 1 base from V and 4 bases from J, leaving 13 bases between. Here the CDR3 DNA reads TGTGCCAGCAGCTTAGGGGCGGCGGGTCCCACTGAAGCTTTCTTT. Amino acids: CASSLGAAGPTEAFF.

This clonotype came up many times. The chain recombines TRBV11-3 with TRBJ2-3; D unclear. The ends were cut back, 5 bases at V and 6 bases at J, with 12 bases in the middle. CDR3 length: 13 amino acids. Per the germline V gene, CDR1 is SGHNT and CDR2 is YENEEA. CDR3 region: CASSPSPADTQYF. As DNA, the CDR3 is TGTGCCAGCAGCCCCTCACCCGCGGATACGCAGTATTTT.

In this sample, this clonotype turned up once. A much bigger clone sits one base away, suggesting this may be a read error. CDR3 in amino acids: CASGQSGRENEQYF. The CDR3 coding sequence is TGCGCCAGCGGCCAATCGGGGCGGGAGAACGAGCAGTACTTC. This rearrangement joins TRBV4-3 to TRBJ2-7, with 7 bases aligning to TRBD2. Germline V gene lookup returns CDR1 LGHNA and CDR2 YSLEER. The length of the CDR3 is 14 residues.